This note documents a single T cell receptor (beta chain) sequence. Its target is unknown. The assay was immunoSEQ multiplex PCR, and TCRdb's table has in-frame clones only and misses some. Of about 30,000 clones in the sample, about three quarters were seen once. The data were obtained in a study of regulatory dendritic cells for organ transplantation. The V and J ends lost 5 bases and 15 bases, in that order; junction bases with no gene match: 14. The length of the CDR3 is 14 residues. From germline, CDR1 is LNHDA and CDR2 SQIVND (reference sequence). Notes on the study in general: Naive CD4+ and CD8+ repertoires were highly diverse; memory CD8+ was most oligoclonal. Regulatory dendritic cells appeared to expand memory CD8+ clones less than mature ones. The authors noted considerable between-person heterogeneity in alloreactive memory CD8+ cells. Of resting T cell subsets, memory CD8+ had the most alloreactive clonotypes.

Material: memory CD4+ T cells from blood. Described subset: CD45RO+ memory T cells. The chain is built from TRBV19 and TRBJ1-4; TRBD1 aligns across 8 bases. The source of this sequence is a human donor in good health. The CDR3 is CASSVRPGQEGLFF. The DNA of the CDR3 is TGTGCCAGTAGTGTCAGACCGGGACAGGAAGGATTGTTTTTT.